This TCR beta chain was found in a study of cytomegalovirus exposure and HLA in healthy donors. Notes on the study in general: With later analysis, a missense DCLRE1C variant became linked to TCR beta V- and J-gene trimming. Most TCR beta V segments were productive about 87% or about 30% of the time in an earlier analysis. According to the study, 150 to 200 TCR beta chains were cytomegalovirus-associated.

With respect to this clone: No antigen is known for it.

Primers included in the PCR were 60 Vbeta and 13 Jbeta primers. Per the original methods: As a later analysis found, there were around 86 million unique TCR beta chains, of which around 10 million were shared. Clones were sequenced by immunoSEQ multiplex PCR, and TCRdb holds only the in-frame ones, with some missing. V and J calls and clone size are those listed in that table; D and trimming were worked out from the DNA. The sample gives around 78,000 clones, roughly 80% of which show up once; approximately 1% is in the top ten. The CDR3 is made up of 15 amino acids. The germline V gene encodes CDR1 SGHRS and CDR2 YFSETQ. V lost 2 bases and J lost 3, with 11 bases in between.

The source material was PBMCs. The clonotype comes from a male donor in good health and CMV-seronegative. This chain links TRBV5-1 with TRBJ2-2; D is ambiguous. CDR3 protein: CASSFGSTYTGELFF. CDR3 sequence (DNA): TGCGCCAGCAGCTTTGGTAGCACATACACCGGGGAGCTGTTTTTT.